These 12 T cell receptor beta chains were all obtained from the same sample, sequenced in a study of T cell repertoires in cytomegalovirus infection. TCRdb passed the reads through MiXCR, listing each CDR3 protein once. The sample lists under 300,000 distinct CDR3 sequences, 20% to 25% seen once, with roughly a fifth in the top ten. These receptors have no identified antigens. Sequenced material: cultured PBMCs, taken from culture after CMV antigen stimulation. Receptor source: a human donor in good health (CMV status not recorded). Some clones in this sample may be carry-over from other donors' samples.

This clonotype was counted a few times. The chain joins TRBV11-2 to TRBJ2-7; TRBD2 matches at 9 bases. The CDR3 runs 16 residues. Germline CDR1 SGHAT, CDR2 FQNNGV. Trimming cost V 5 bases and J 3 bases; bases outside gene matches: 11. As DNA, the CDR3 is TGTGCCAGCAGCCTCTCGGGTAGCGGGGGACTCTACGAGCAGTACTTC. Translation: CASSLSGSGGLYEQYF.

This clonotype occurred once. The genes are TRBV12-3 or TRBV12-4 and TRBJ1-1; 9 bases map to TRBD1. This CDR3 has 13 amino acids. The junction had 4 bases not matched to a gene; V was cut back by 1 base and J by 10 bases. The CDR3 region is CASSLVRGQGAFF. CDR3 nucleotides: TGTGCCAGCAGTTTAGTTCGGGGACAGGGAGCTTTCTTT.

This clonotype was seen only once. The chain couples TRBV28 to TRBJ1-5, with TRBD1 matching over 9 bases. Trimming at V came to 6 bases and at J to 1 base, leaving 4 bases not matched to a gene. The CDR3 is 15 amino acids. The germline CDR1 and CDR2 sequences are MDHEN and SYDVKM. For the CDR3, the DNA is TGTGCCAGCAGGCTGGACAGGGGAAGCAATCAGCCCCAGCATTTT. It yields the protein CASRLDRGSNQPQHF.

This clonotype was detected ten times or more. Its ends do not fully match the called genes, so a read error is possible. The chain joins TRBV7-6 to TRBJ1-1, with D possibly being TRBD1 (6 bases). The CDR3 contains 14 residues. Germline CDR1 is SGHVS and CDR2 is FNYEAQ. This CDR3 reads CASRLGGWDTEAFF. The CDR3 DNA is TGTGCCAGCAGATTAGGGGGGTGGGACACTGAAGCTTTCTTT.

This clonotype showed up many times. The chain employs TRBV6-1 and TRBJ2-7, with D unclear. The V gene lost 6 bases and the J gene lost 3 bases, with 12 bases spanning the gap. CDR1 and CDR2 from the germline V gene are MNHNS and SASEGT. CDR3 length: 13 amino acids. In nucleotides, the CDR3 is TGTGCCAGCAGACGTAGGGTAGACTACGAGCAGTACTTC. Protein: CASRRRVDYEQYF.

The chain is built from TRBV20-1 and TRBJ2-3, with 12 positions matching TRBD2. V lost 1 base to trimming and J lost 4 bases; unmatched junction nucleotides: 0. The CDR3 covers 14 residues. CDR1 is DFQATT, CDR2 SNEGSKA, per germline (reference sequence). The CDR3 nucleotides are TGCAGTGCTAGAGGACTAGCGGGAGCAGATACGCAGTATTTT. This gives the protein CSARGLAGADTQYF.

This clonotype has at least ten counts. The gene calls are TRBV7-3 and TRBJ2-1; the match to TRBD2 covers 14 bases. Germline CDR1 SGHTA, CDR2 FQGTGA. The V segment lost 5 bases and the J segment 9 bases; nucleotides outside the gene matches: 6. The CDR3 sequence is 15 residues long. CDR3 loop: CASSLGLAGAGEQFF. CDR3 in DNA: TGTGCCAGCAGCCTGGGACTAGCGGGAGCCGGTGAGCAGTTCTTC.

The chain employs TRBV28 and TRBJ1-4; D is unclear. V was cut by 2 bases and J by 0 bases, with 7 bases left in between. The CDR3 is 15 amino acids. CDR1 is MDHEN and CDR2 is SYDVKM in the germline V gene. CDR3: CASSLIGATNEKLFF. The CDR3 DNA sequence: TGTGCCAGCAGTTTAATCGGGGCAACTAATGAAAAACTGTTTTTT.

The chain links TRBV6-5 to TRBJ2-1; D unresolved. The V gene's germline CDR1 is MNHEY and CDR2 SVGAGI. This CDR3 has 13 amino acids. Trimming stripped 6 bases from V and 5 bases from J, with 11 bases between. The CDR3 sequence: CASSLTGNNEQFF. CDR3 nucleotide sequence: TGTGCCAGCAGCCTGACTGGTAACAATGAGCAGTTCTTC.

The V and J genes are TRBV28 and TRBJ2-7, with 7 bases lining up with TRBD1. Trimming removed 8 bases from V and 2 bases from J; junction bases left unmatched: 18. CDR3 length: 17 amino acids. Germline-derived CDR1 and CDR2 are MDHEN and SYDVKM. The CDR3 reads CASSPPSGTAKAYEQYF. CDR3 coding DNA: TGTGCCAGCTCACCACCGTCAGGGACAGCCAAGGCCTACGAGCAGTACTTC. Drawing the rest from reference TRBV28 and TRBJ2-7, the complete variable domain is DVKVTQSSRYLVKRTGEKVFLECVQDMDHENMFWYRQDPGLGLRLIYFSYDVKMKEKGDIPEGYSVSREKKERFSLILESASTNQTSMYLCASSPPSGTAKAYEQYFGPGTRLTVT.

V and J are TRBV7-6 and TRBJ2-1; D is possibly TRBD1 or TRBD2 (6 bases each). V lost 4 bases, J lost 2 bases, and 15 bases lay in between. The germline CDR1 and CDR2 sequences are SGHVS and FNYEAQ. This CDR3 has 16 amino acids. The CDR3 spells CASSSRGPSAYNEQFF. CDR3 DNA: TGTGCCAGCAGCTCACGGGGGCCCTCGGCCTACAATGAGCAGTTCTTC. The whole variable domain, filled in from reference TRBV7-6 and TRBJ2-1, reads GAGVSQSPRYKVTKRGQDVALRCDPISGHVSLYWYRQALGQGPEFLTYFNYEAQQDKSGLPNDRFSAERPEGSISTLTIQRTEQRDSAMYRCASSSRGPSAYNEQFFGPGTRLTVL.

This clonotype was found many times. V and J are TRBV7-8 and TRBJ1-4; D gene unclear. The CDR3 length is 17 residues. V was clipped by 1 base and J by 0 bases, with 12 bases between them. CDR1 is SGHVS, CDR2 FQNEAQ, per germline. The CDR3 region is CASSLGARLATNEKLFF. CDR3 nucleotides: TGTGCCAGCAGCTTAGGGGCCCGGCTTGCAACTAATGAAAAACTGTTTTTT.